Listed here are 15 T cell receptor beta chains from one sample, sequenced in a study of shared clonotypes between healthy human individuals. Measured with immunoSEQ multiplex PCR; TCRdb has only the in-frame clones, and not every one. The repertoire has roughly 1 million clones, roughly 75% of them found once; the top ten carry around 1.5%. What was sequenced was memory CD4+ T cells sorted from blood. Subset given: CD45RA-negative fraction. The receptors derive from a man aged 18 to 35 in good health.

The V and J genes are TRBV5-4 and TRBJ2-7, with 7 positions matching TRBD2. CDR3 size: 15 residues. With V trimmed by 9 bases and J by 0 bases, 12 bases remained unmatched. Germline values: CDR1 SGHNT, CDR2 YYREEE (reference sequence). Written as DNA, the CDR3 is TGTGCCACTCGAAACAGCGGGATGGGCTCCTACGAGCAGTACTTC. Protein sequence: CATRNSGMGSYEQYF. The full variable domain, in which reference TRBV5-4 and TRBJ2-7 provide the parts outside the CDR3, is ETGVTQSPTHLIKTRGQQVTLRCSSQSGHNTVSWYQQALGQGPQFIFQYYREEENGRGNFPPRFSGLQFPNYSSELNVNALELDDSALYLCATRNSGMGSYEQYFGPGTRLTVT.

CDR3 protein: CASSGGLNNSPLHF. In nucleotides, the CDR3 is TGTGCCAGCAGCGGGGGACTGAATAATTCACCCCTCCACTTT. This sequence joins TRBV9 and TRBJ1-6, with D tentatively TRBD1 (5 bases). CDR1 and CDR2 from the germline V gene are SGDLS and YYNGEE. The CDR3 is 14 amino acids. The V gene lost 3 bases and the J gene lost 5 bases, with 9 bases spanning the gap.

The V gene is TRBV14, the J gene TRBJ2-5, with 9 bases identical to TRBD2. V was pared by 0 bases and J by 6 bases, with 14 bases of the junction left unmatched. The CDR3 length is 18 residues. Germline V lookup: CDR1 SGHDN, CDR2 FVKESK. CDR3 DNA sequence: TGTGCCAGCAGCCAAGATGGTGAGGGGATAGCGGGAGCTAAGACCCAGTACTTC. This gives the protein CASSQDGEGIAGAKTQYF.

As concerns this clone: This specimen includes other DNA sequences encoding the same CDR3. This chain uses TRBV5-1 with TRBJ2-7; 7 positions agree with TRBD2. V gave up 3 bases and J gave up 0 bases; unmatched junction bases: 9. This CDR3 spans 16 amino acids. From germline, CDR1 is SGHRS and CDR2 YFSETQ. For the CDR3, the DNA is TGCGCCAGCAGCTCCACCTCTAGCGGAGGCTCCTACGAGCAGTACTTC. Amino acid sequence: CASSSTSSGGSYEQYF.

This clone was found a few times. The V call is TRBV2, the J call TRBJ2-3; 9 bases match TRBD2. CDR1 and CDR2 (germline): SNHLY, FYNNEI. The V and J ends lost 6 bases and 2 bases, in that order; junction bases with no gene match: 6. The CDR3 has 15 residues. The CDR3 sequence: CASRSGLAPTDTQYF. CDR3 coding DNA: TGTGCCAGCAGATCGGGACTAGCCCCCACAGATACGCAGTATTTT.

This clone was found once. The same CDR3 is also encoded by other DNA sequences in this sample. CDR3: CAISESAGAYEQYF. Here the CDR3 DNA reads TGTGCCATCAGTGAGTCGGCTGGGGCCTACGAGCAGTACTTC. This chain links TRBV10-3 with TRBJ2-7; no reliable D call. Germline-derived CDR1 and CDR2 are ENHRY and SYGVKD. This CDR3 contains 14 residues. V was cut by 0 bases and J by 2 bases, with 8 bases left in between.

V usage is TRBV28 and J usage is TRBJ2-3, with D possibly TRBD1 on 6 matching bases. There are 14 residues in the CDR3. Trimming took off 4 bases at V and 3 bases at J, with 11 bases between the two ends. Germline CDR1 reads MDHEN; CDR2 reads SYDVKM. The CDR3 sequence: CASSSNRETDTQYF. As DNA, the CDR3 is TGTGCCAGCAGTTCAAACAGGGAGACAGATACGCAGTATTTT.

This clone was observed a single time. The chain couples TRBV5-6 to TRBJ2-2, with D tentatively TRBD1 or TRBD2 (6 bases each). The CDR3 loop spans 15 amino acids. In germline, CDR1 is SGHDT, CDR2 YYEEEE. Deletions cut 1 base from V and 4 bases from J, with 11 bases between. CDR3 sequence (DNA): TGTGCCAGCAGCTTGCGGGGGCTTGTCACCGGGGAGCTGTTTTTT. Its translation is CASSLRGLVTGELFF.

The chain recombines TRBV6-1 with TRBJ2-3, with D possibly matching TRBD2 (5 bases). This CDR3 spans 12 amino acids. V was trimmed by 7 bases and J by 4 bases, leaving 9 bases between them. CDR1 is MNHNS, CDR2 SASEGT, per germline. CDR3 amino acids: CASITSPDTQYF. CDR3 in DNA: TGTGCCAGCATTACTAGTCCAGATACGCAGTATTTT.

The chain uses TRBV7-2 and TRBJ2-5; 7 bases are a match to TRBD2. The last part of the DNA fits TRBJ2-7 better; the J call may be wrong. The V gene's germline CDR1 is SGHTA and CDR2 FQGNSA. This CDR3 comprises 16 residues. The CDR3 bases are TGTGCCAGCAGCTTACACCTGAGCGGGACCTCCTACGAGCAGTACTTC. It codes for CASSLHLSGTSYEQYF.

This chain connects TRBV6-5 to TRBJ2-7, with 9 positions matching TRBD1. The CDR3 is 12 residues long. Germline loops: CDR1 MNHEY, CDR2 SVGAGI. Unmatched junction bases numbered 6, after V lost 6 bases and J lost 9 bases. The CDR3 reads CASSRDRVGQYF. In nucleotides, the CDR3 is TGTGCCAGCAGCCGGGACAGGGTAGGGCAGTACTTC.

The rearrangement links TRBV10-3 to TRBJ2-1, with D maybe TRBD1 (5 bases). Germline loops: CDR1 ENHRY, CDR2 SYGVKD. The V end lost 0 bases, the J end lost 5 bases, and 14 bases lay between the germline ends. This CDR3 contains 16 residues. CDR3 protein: CAISESSRQTDNEQFF. The CDR3 DNA sequence: TGTGCCATCAGTGAGTCGTCGCGACAGACCGACAATGAGCAGTTCTTC.

The chain recombines TRBV7-2 with TRBJ1-1; D is ambiguous. V lost 5 bases to trimming and J lost 11 bases, with 12 bases between them. This CDR3 contains 11 residues. Germline V CDR1 and CDR2: SGHTA, FQGNSA. The CDR3 protein is CASSLREWAFF. The DNA of the CDR3 is TGTGCCAGCAGCCTCCGGGAATGGGCTTTCTTT.

The chain employs TRBV5-8 and TRBJ2-2; 7 positions agree with TRBD1. The CDR3 runs to 15 residues. Looked up from germline, CDR1 is SGHTS and CDR2 is YDEGEE. V was pared by 4 bases and J by 3 bases, with 6 bases of the junction left unmatched. Here the CDR3 DNA reads TGTGCCAGCAGCCCCCGGGACAGTTACACCGGGGAGCTGTTTTTT. This gives the protein CASSPRDSYTGELFF.

The chain uses TRBV11-3 and TRBJ2-4; possible D gene TRBD2, 5 bases. The V and J ends lost 4 bases and 1 base respectively, with 11 bases between them. Looked up from germline, CDR1 is SGHNT and CDR2 is YENEEA. The length of the CDR3 is 15 residues. CDR3 nucleotide sequence: TGTGCCAGCAGCTCCCGATCGGGGGCCAAAAACATTCAGTACTTC. Its translation: CASSSRSGAKNIQYF.